The clone carrying this TCR beta chain was seen at least ten times. What it binds is not known. These data belong to a study of Graves' ophthalmopathy and Graves' hyperthyroidism. Broader study findings: The model achieved 70.59% sensitivity and 72.22% specificity for ophthalmopathy progression.

RNA transcripts provided the template for amplifying TCR beta CDR3 regions. An opening RT-PCR round employed HTBI primers and preceded a second-round multiplex PCR. TCRdb re-derived calls from the multiplex PCR reads in MiXCR, one entry per CDR3 protein. The sample includes 350,000 or so distinct CDR3 sequences, roughly 16% of them seen just once. Active ophthalmopathy (CAS at least 3, NOSPECS at least 4), lasting under 3 months. Excluded were patients with other autoimmune diseases, uncontrolled infections, pregnancy or lactation. Physicians reached a diagnosis by relying on clinical symptoms, serum thyroxine, TRAb, thyroid ultrasound and orbital computed tomography. The CDR3 length is 13 residues. CDR1 is MNHEY and CDR2 is SVGAGI in the germline V gene. Trimming removed 6 bases at V and 1 base at J, with 9 bases between.

The source material was peripheral blood. The TCR was taken from an adult man with Graves' ophthalmopathy. The gene calls are TRBV6-5 and TRBJ1-2; D perhaps matches TRBD1 (6 bases). The CDR3 DNA follows: TGTGCCAGCAGAAGGACAGTTAACTATGGCTACACCTTC. It yields the protein CASRRTVNYGYTF.